What follows describes a single T cell receptor beta chain. Its antigen is currently not known. No qualities accompany the bases; no much larger clone lies one base away. The data were taken from a study of primary melanoma T cells and metastatic recurrence (dated by TCRdb to 2020 to 2022). With respect to the entire study: A total of 150 to 200 primary melanomas made up the cohort, all of stage T2 to T4 and more than 1 mm thick. Whether patient outcome could be predicted by T-cell fraction and T-cell repertoire clonality in primary melanoma tumors was the question this study put to the test. The T-cell fraction measured by TCR beta sequencing was compared against progression-free survival as the clinical outcome. Histopathological grading of tumor-infiltrating lymphocytes was compared with the sequencing-derived T-cell fraction.

Patients had primary melanoma that had been surgically resected and was considered potentially curable but at risk of metastatic recurrence. Study-level results and caveats: The tumor T-cell fraction reportedly predicted progression-free survival independently of thickness, ulceration, mitotic rate and age. An effective T-cell-mediated antitumor response in primary melanoma was presented by the authors only as a suggestion rather than as a demonstrated mechanism. Protection appeared to be conferred by a T-cell fraction above 20% regardless of ulceration status, mitotic rate or nodal disease. Progression-free survival prediction was reportedly improved more by adding T-cell fraction to tumor thickness than by adding any other histopathological variable.

Taken from cysteine to phenylalanine, the CDR3 has 13 residues. CDR3 DNA is the only sequence kept; it has 39 bases, read in frame from the first base. V loses 10 bases at its end and J loses 3 bases; junction bases beyond the gene matches: 9. The germline V gene (reference sequence) gives CDR1 as LNHDA and CDR2 as SQIVND. The library was generated by the immunoSEQ multiplex PCR assay. Primary melanoma tumor tissue was subjected to high-throughput sequencing of the T-cell receptor beta chain. Under the source paper's analysis protocol: Repertoire analyses included TCRB CDR3 sharing between samples and the distribution of insertions and deletions. The predictive value of the T-cell fraction was ranked against histopathological variables by a gradient-boosted model. Here the immuneACCESS table is served through TCRdb, limited to in-frame sequences with V and J called. Missing clones are a known gap in these copies; in checked studies unresolved V genes cover under half, and the rest lacks a known reason. That table supplies the V and J calls and clone size; D and trimming were determined from the DNA. The sample profile shows about 120 clones; roughly 80% of them were found once. The top ten clonotypes cover 18% of the sample.

The chain joins TRBV19 to TRBJ2-7, with 7 junctional bases fitting TRBD1. The sequenced sample was melanoma tumor tissue. This clonotype originated in a human donor with melanoma. DNA sequence: TGTGCCACTACCGGGACAGAGTTCTACGAGCAGTACTTC. This encodes CATTGTEFYEQYF.